The 20 T cell receptor beta chains below were found in one sample sequenced in a study of T cell changes during pregnancy in multiple sclerosis (dated by TCRdb to about 2019). Library preparation was by the immunoSEQ multiplex PCR assay. This immuneACCESS table, as held by TCRdb, lists in-frame sequences with V and J called but not all clones. Of the missing ones, under half trace to an unresolved V gene in checked studies; the others have no known cause. For this sample there are about 44,000 clones; just under 95% appear just once. The ten largest clones represent 0.55% to 0.7% of the sample. Sequences were derived from CD4+ T cells from peripheral blood mononuclear cells, sampled in the first trimester of pregnancy. The receptors were gathered from a female donor with multiple sclerosis, enrolled in a pregnancy study.

The V and J genes are TRBV10-3 and TRBJ2-6; a weak D match, TRBD2 (5 bases). The V end lost 4 bases, the J end lost 2 bases, and 9 bases lay between the germline ends. CDR1 and CDR2 (germline): ENHRY, SYGVKD. CDR3 length equals 15 residues. The CDR3 reads CAISGSGTGANVLTF. The DNA for the CDR3 is TGTGCCATCAGTGGATCGGGGACTGGGGCCAACGTCCTGACTTTC.

A single count supports this clone. The chain uses TRBV11-3 and TRBJ2-2; D is uncertain. The CDR3 runs to 12 residues. CDR1 SGHNT and CDR2 YENEEA come from the germline V gene. Trimming cost V 2 bases and J 5 bases, with 3 bases left between them. The CDR3 bases are TGTGCCAGCAGCTTACCTACCGGGGAGCTGTTTTTT. Translating gives CASSLPTGELFF.

V usage is TRBV5-1 and J usage is TRBJ2-5; 9 nucleotides match TRBD2. In germline, CDR1 is SGHRS, CDR2 YFSETQ. CDR3 length: 15 amino acids. V was pared by 1 base and J by 5 bases, with 6 bases of the junction left unmatched. CDR3 DNA sequence: TGCGCCAGCAGCTTGCGGCGGGAGGGTCGGGAGACCCAGTACTTC. Residues: CASSLRREGRETQYF.

V and J are TRBV6-6 and TRBJ2-1; D gene unclear. The CDR3 is 16 amino acids. CDR1 is MNHNY and CDR2 is SVGAGI in the germline V gene (reference sequence). Trimming took off 6 bases at V and 0 bases at J, with 15 bases between the two ends. DNA of the CDR3: TGTGCCAGCAGCCCGCTTACTCGAAGCTCCTACAATGAGCAGTTCTTC. This gives the protein CASSPLTRSSYNEQFF.

The CDR3, as DNA: TGTGCCAGCAGTTACAACAGGGTTCTCACCGGGGAGCTGTTTTTT. Protein product: CASSYNRVLTGELFF. The J gene is TRBJ2-2, the V gene TRBV6-6; D might be TRBD1 (6 bases). Trimming stripped 2 bases from V and 4 bases from J, with 11 bases between. The germline V gene has CDR1 MNHNY and CDR2 SVGAGI (reference sequence). The CDR3 sequence is 15 residues long.

This chain connects TRBV9 to TRBJ2-7; 11 bases match TRBD2. Germline CDR1 SGDLS, CDR2 YYNGEE. Trimming cost V 0 bases and J 6 bases; bases outside gene matches: 2. This CDR3 has 14 amino acids. The CDR3 spells CASSVAGTSGEQYF. CDR3 coding DNA: TGTGCCAGCAGCGTAGCAGGGACTAGCGGCGAGCAGTACTTC.

V gene TRBV19 combines with J gene TRBJ2-1; the D gene is possibly TRBD1 (6 bases). CDR1 LNHDA and CDR2 SQIVND come from the germline V gene (reference sequence). Trimming shortened V by 7 bases and J by 2 bases, and 12 bases separated the two germline ends. This CDR3 is 14 amino acids long. The CDR3 sequence: CASTRRGTYNEQFF. DNA of the CDR3: TGTGCCAGTACCCGCAGGGGCACCTACAATGAGCAGTTCTTC. The entire variable domain, with the rest obtained from reference TRBV19 and TRBJ2-1, is as follows: DGGITQSPKYLFRKEGQNVTLSCEQNLNHDAMYWYRQDPGQGLRLIYYSQIVNDFQKGDIAEGYSVSREKKESFPLTVTSAQKNPTAFYLCASTRRGTYNEQFFGPGTRLTVL.

This chain links TRBV18 with TRBJ1-4; the D is unclear. This CDR3 has 12 amino acids. Trimming shortened V by 3 bases and J by 8 bases, and 7 bases separated the two germline ends. CDR1 is KGHSH, CDR2 LQKENI, per germline. The DNA for the CDR3 is TGTGCCAGCTCACCGGAGGAGGAAAAACTGTTTTTT. This encodes CASSPEEEKLFF. Together with reference TRBV18 and TRBJ1-4, the CDR3 gives the full variable domain: NAGVMQNPRHLVRRRGQEARLRCSPMKGHSHVYWYRQLPEEGLKFMVYLQKENIIDESGMPKERFSAEFPKEGPSILRIQQVVRGDSAAYFCASSPEEEKLFFGSGTQLSVL.

This rearrangement joins TRBV21-1 to TRBJ2-7; no check of the table's D call, TRBD2, against the DNA was made. TRBV21-1 is given as a pseudogene. The CDR3 totals 16 residues. The CDR3 loop reads CASSKVGGPLSYEQYF. In DNA, the CDR3 is TGTGCCAGCAGCAAAGTCGGGGGGCCCCTCTCCTACGAGCAGTACTTC.

The gene calls are TRBV9 and TRBJ2-5; the D gene is possibly TRBD1 (6 bases). V lost 3 bases and J 5 bases, leaving 17 bases between the germline ends. Germline lookup yields CDR1 SGDLS and CDR2 YYNGEE. The length of the CDR3 is 15 residues. The CDR3 DNA reads TGTGCCAGCAGCGAACAGACAGGTATCGTGGAGACCCAGTACTTC. Its translation is CASSEQTGIVETQYF.

V gene TRBV15 combines with J gene TRBJ2-6; 10 bases are shared with TRBD1. CDR3 length: 20 amino acids. The junction had 11 bases not matched to a gene; V was cut back by 2 bases and J by 1 base. The germline gives CDR1 LNHNV, CDR2 YYDKDF (reference sequence). This CDR3 reads CATSRPSGTGVLSGANVLTF. CDR3 DNA sequence: TGTGCCACCAGCAGACCCTCCGGGACAGGGGTTTTATCTGGGGCCAACGTCCTGACTTTC.

This chain uses TRBV4-1 with TRBJ2-7; D is unresolved. Trimming left V 3 bases short and J 0 bases short, with 3 bases between. CDR1 is MGHRA and CDR2 is YSYEKL in the germline V gene. The CDR3 loop spans 12 amino acids. The CDR3 protein is CASSHNSYEQYF. The CDR3 DNA reads TGCGCCAGCAGCCACAACTCCTACGAGCAGTACTTC.

The chain links TRBV11-2 to TRBJ2-1; 7 positions match TRBD2. The germline CDR1 and CDR2 sequences are SGHAT and FQNNGV. V lost 1 base, J lost 12 bases, and 6 bases stayed unmatched. The CDR3 consists of 13 residues. The CDR3 nucleotides read TGTGCCAGCAGCTTAGTTGGGAGGGCCGGGCAGTTCTTC. Its translation is CASSLVGRAGQFF.

The chain carries TRBV15 and TRBJ1-1; no clear D. The germline V gene has CDR1 LNHNV and CDR2 YYDKDF (reference sequence). V was clipped by 1 base and J by 2 bases, with 14 bases between them. The CDR3 spans 16 residues. The DNA for the CDR3 is TGTGCCACCAGCAGAGGAGGATTTGACTCTAACACTGAAGCTTTCTTT. It translates to CATSRGGFDSNTEAFF.

The CDR3 DNA sequence: TGTGCCAGTTCCATGATTACAGGGGGTCACTCCGAGCAGTACTTC. This codes for CASSMITGGHSEQYF. The chain carries TRBV6-5 and TRBJ2-7; 8 bases are shared with TRBD1. Germline-derived CDR1 and CDR2 are MNHEY and SVGAGI. Trimming at V came to 9 bases and at J to 6 bases, leaving 16 bases not matched to a gene. The CDR3 has 15 amino acids.

The chain recombines TRBV2 with TRBJ2-7, with 8 bases identical to TRBD1. The CDR3 runs 12 residues. V gave up 7 bases and J gave up 4 bases; unmatched junction bases: 3. CDR1 is SNHLY, CDR2 FYNNEI, per germline. The CDR3 protein is CASKQGAYEQYF. The CDR3 nucleotides read TGTGCCAGCAAGCAGGGGGCTTACGAGCAGTACTTC.

The V and J genes are TRBV28 and TRBJ2-1; 7 bases line up with TRBD1. Unmatched junction bases numbered 16, after V lost 4 bases and J lost 4 bases. CDR1 is MDHEN and CDR2 is SYDVKM in the germline V gene. The CDR3 is 18 amino acids. The CDR3 region is CASSSPTLGQARYNEQFF. CDR3 sequence (DNA): TGTGCCAGCAGTTCCCCCACCCTCGGACAGGCCAGATACAATGAGCAGTTCTTC.

This rearrangement joins TRBV29-1 to TRBJ2-7, with 10 nucleotides matching TRBD2. The trim removed 4 bases at V and 5 bases at J, leaving 5 bases unmatched. From germline, CDR1 is SQVTM and CDR2 ANQGSEA. This CDR3 comprises 13 residues. CDR3 residues: CSVGAGGPNEQYF. The CDR3 DNA follows: TGCAGCGTTGGAGCGGGAGGGCCCAACGAGCAGTACTTC.

V usage is TRBV5-1 and J usage is TRBJ2-5; D gene ambiguous. The CDR3 has 14 residues. Germline lookup yields CDR1 SGHRS and CDR2 YFSETQ. V was cut by 5 bases and J by 0 bases, with 11 bases left in between. CDR3 in amino acids: CASRLSMYQETQYF. Written as DNA, the CDR3 is TGCGCCAGCAGGCTTAGTATGTACCAAGAGACCCAGTACTTC. Together with reference TRBV5-1 and TRBJ2-5, the CDR3 gives the full variable domain: KAGVTQTPRYLIKTRGQQVTLSCSPISGHRSVSWYQQTPGQGLQFLFEYFSETQRNKGNFPGRFSGRQFSNSRSEMNVSTLELGDSALYLCASRLSMYQETQYFGPGTRLLVL.

The V gene is TRBV19, the J gene TRBJ1-4; no clear D. Germline V gives CDR1 LNHDA, CDR2 SQIVND (reference sequence). With 5 bases removed from V and 7 bases from J, the gap between germline ends came to 17 bases. CDR3 size: 15 residues. This CDR3 is CASSAHSGRGEKLFF. The CDR3 DNA reads TGTGCCAGTAGTGCACACAGCGGCCGTGGTGAAAAACTGTTTTTT. The full variable domain, its missing parts supplied by reference TRBV19 and TRBJ1-4, is DGGITQSPKYLFRKEGQNVTLSCEQNLNHDAMYWYRQDPGQGLRLIYYSQIVNDFQKGDIAEGYSVSREKKESFPLTVTSAQKNPTAFYLCASSAHSGRGEKLFFGSGTQLSVL.